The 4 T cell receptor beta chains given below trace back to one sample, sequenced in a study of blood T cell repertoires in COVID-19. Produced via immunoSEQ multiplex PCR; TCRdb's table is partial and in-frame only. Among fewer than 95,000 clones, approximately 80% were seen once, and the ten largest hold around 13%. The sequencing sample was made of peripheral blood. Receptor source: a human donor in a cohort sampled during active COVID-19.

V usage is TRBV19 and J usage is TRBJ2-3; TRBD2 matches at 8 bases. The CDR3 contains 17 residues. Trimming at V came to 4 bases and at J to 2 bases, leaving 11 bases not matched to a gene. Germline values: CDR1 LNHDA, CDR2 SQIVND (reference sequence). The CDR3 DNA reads TGTGCCAGTAGTACTCAGACCGGTAGCGGGGCCACAGATACGCAGTATTTT. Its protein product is CASSTQTGSGATDTQYF.

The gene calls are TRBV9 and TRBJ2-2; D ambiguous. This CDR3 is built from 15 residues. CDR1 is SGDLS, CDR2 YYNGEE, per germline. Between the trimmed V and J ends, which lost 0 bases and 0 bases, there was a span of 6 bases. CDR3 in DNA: TGTGCCAGCAGCGTAGGCGGAGCGAACACCGGGGAGCTGTTTTTT. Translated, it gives CASSVGGANTGELFF.

This CDR3 reads CASSSDTGSSYEQYF. The DNA for the CDR3 is TGCGCCAGCAGCTCGGATACAGGGAGCTCCTACGAGCAGTACTTC. The chain has TRBV5-1 and TRBJ2-7; D perhaps matches TRBD1 (6 bases). The CDR3 covers 15 residues. Between the trimmed V and J ends, which lost 3 bases and 0 bases, there was a span of 13 bases. CDR1 and CDR2 from the germline V gene are SGHRS and YFSETQ.

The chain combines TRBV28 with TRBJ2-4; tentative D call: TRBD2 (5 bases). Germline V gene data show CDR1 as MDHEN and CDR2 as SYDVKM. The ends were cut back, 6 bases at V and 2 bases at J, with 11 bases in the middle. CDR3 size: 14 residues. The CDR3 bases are TGTGCCAGCAGGTCGACGGGGACCAAAAACATTCAGTACTTC. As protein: CASRSTGTKNIQYF.